A single sample gave rise to the 26 T cell receptor beta chains below, sequenced in a study of control samples from healthy donors and cancer patients. Sequenced by immunoSEQ multiplex PCR; TCRdb stores in-frame clones only, minus some. The table shows 150,000 to 200,000 clones, with around 94% occurring only once. The sequencing input was blood. The receptors were gathered from a woman younger than 35 in good health.

The J gene is TRBJ2-3, the V gene TRBV6-2 or TRBV6-3; no definite D call. The CDR3 runs to 12 residues. Germline loops: CDR1 MNHEY, CDR2 SVGEGT. V lost 4 bases and J 4 bases, leaving 6 bases between the germline ends. CDR3 sequence (DNA): TGTGCCAGCAGTTCACAGTCAGATACGCAGTATTTT. It encodes CASSSQSDTQYF.

This clone has just one count. The V gene is TRBV7-9, the J gene TRBJ1-1, with 8 bases identical to TRBD1. In germline, CDR1 is SEHNR, CDR2 FQNEAQ (reference sequence). The CDR3 is made up of 13 amino acids. Trimming removed 6 bases from V and 4 bases from J; junction bases left unmatched: 4. The CDR3 DNA is TGTGCCAGCAGGGGTCAGGGGGCCACTGAAGCTTTCTTT. Encoded protein: CASRGQGATEAFF.

V gene TRBV4-2 combines with J gene TRBJ1-1; D is unclear. Germline CDR1 is LGHNA and CDR2 is YNFKEQ. With 4 bases removed from V and 2 bases from J, the gap between germline ends came to 14 bases. The CDR3 is made up of 15 amino acids. CDR3 sequence (DNA): TGTGCCAGCAGCCCGTCCGGGGAGGGTAACACTGAAGCTTTCTTT. This gives the protein CASSPSGEGNTEAFF.

The chain combines TRBV2 with TRBJ1-6; TRBD1 aligns across 8 bases. The germline V gene has CDR1 SNHLY and CDR2 FYNNEI. V dropped 2 bases and J dropped 5; count of bases not matched to a gene: 2. The CDR3 contains 15 residues. In DNA, the CDR3 is TGTGCCAGCAGTGAAAGGACAGGGAATAATTCACCCCTCCACTTT. Translated: CASSERTGNNSPLHF.

V usage is TRBV7-8 and J usage is TRBJ1-5; no clear D gene. This CDR3 spans 15 amino acids. In germline, CDR1 is SGHVS, CDR2 FQNEAQ. V shed 5 bases and J shed 3 bases, with 14 bases lying between them. CDR3 nucleotide sequence: TGTGCCAGCAGCCTTTCGGACGGGCCCAATCAGCCCCAGCATTTT. It is translated as CASSLSDGPNQPQHF.

The rearrangement uses TRBV5-4 and TRBJ1-3; maybe TRBD1 (6 bases). V dropped 0 bases and J dropped 4 bases, with 11 bases sitting between them. The germline CDR1 and CDR2 sequences are SGHNT and YYREEE (reference sequence). The CDR3 is 15 amino acids. The CDR3 region has the DNA TGTGCCAGCAGCTTGGGGGGGGCTTCGGGAAACACCATATATTTT. Its translation: CASSLGGASGNTIYF.

This chain connects TRBV5-8 to TRBJ2-1; D is tentatively TRBD1 or TRBD2 (5 bases each). The CDR3 is 17 residues long. Germline CDR1 reads SGHTS; CDR2 reads YDEGEE. V was trimmed by 0 bases and J by 0 bases, leaving 13 bases between them. The CDR3 nucleotides are TGTGCCAGCAGCTTGGGTGGGGGATCGGGCTCCTACAATGAGCAGTTCTTC. Translated, it gives CASSLGGGSGSYNEQFF.

The CDR3 DNA sequence: TGTGCCAGTAGTACGGGGAGTTGGAACACTGAAGCTTTCTTT. It yields the protein CASSTGSWNTEAFF. V is TRBV19 and J is TRBJ1-1; D is uncertain. Per the germline V gene, CDR1 is LNHDA and CDR2 is SQIVND (reference sequence). CDR3 length equals 14 residues. V dropped 4 bases and J dropped 1 base, with 10 bases sitting between them. Complete variable domain (other parts from reference TRBV19 and TRBJ1-1): DGGITQSPKYLFRKEGQNVTLSCEQNLNHDAMYWYRQDPGQGLRLIYYSQIVNDFQKGDIAEGYSVSREKKESFPLTVTSAQKNPTAFYLCASSTGSWNTEAFFGQGTRLTVV.

V usage is TRBV6-5 and J usage is TRBJ1-1, with 8 bases matching TRBD1. Trimming cost V 2 bases and J 8 bases; bases outside gene matches: 4. The CDR3 spans 13 residues. The germline CDR1 and CDR2 sequences are MNHEY and SVGAGI. As DNA, the CDR3 is TGTGCCAGCAGTTACGACAGGGGAACCGAAGCTTTCTTT. It specifies CASSYDRGTEAFF.

The chain uses TRBV4-1 and TRBJ1-6; D unclear. Germline V CDR1 and CDR2: MGHRA, YSYEKL. Trimming took 2 bases from V and 7 from J, leaving 12 bases between them. The CDR3 length is 15 residues. CDR3 DNA: TGCGCCAGCAGCCAATCATGGCAGGAGAATTCACCCCTCCACTTT. It specifies CASSQSWQENSPLHF.

The rearrangement joins TRBV24-1 to TRBJ1-5; D remains unclear. This CDR3 has 13 amino acids. Germline assignment: CDR1 KGHDR and CDR2 SFDVKD. The V end was cut by 10 bases, the J end by 5 bases, with 14 bases between. CDR3 coding DNA: TGTGCCACTCAGAAACCCGTTTATCAGCCCCAGCATTTT. As protein: CATQKPVYQPQHF.

CDR3 residues: CASSLVLRTSGGSYEQYF. Here the CDR3 DNA reads TGTGCCAGCAGCTTAGTCCTTAGGACTAGCGGGGGGAGTTACGAGCAGTACTTC. V is TRBV7-9 and J is TRBJ2-7; TRBD2 matches 14 bases. The germline CDR1 and CDR2 sequences are SEHNR and FQNEAQ (reference sequence). The CDR3 is 18 residues long. Trimming at V came to 1 base and at J to 4 bases, leaving 9 bases not matched to a gene.

This clone appeared a single time. The chain is built from TRBV2 and TRBJ1-2, with D perhaps matching TRBD1 (5 bases). V was shortened by 3 bases and J by 7 bases, with 15 bases between the two germline ends. The CDR3 is 14 residues long. Germline-derived CDR1 and CDR2 are SNHLY and FYNNEI. The CDR3 sequence: CASSDRVGTLGYTF. The CDR3 nucleotides read TGTGCCAGCAGTGATCGTGTAGGGACTCTTGGCTACACCTTC.

This clone was recorded once. This sequence joins TRBV19 and TRBJ2-6; perhaps TRBD1 as D (6 bases). Germline CDR1 is LNHDA and CDR2 is SQIVND (reference sequence). With 7 bases removed from V and 0 bases from J, the gap between germline ends came to 16 bases. The CDR3 spans 17 residues. CDR3 residues: CASTRDTRLSGANVLTF. The CDR3 nucleotides read TGTGCCAGTACCCGGGACACCCGCCTCTCTGGGGCCAACGTCCTGACTTTC.

The rearrangement joins TRBV15 to TRBJ1-1; D not certain. The ends were cut back, 7 bases at V and 2 bases at J, with 11 bases in the middle. CDR1 and CDR2 from the germline V gene are LNHNV and YYDKDF (reference sequence). CDR3 length: 13 residues. CDR3 in DNA: TGTGCCACCATTAATGACTTAAACACTGAAGCTTTCTTT. Residues: CATINDLNTEAFF.

The rearrangement joins TRBV19 to TRBJ1-1; D unclear. This CDR3 comprises 13 residues. The ends were cut back, 0 bases at V and 1 base at J, with 3 bases in the middle. Germline values: CDR1 LNHDA, CDR2 SQIVND (reference sequence). The CDR3 DNA follows: TGTGCCAGTAGTATAGATACGAACACTGAAGCTTTCTTT. Amino acids: CASSIDTNTEAFF.

The rearrangement links TRBV6-5 to TRBJ1-1; D remains ambiguous. In germline, CDR1 is MNHEY, CDR2 SVGAGI. The V end lost 6 bases, the J end lost 3 bases, and 17 bases lay between the germline ends. The CDR3 runs to 15 residues. CDR3 sequence: CASSSILARDTEAFF. For the CDR3, the DNA is TGTGCCAGCAGCTCGATACTTGCTAGGGACACTGAAGCTTTCTTT.

The J gene is TRBJ1-2, the V gene TRBV9; weak D call: TRBD1 (5 bases). The CDR3 sequence is 14 residues long. CDR1 is SGDLS and CDR2 is YYNGEE in the germline V gene. The germline V and J ends were trimmed by 3 bases and 3 bases, with 12 bases remaining between them. CDR3 in amino acids: CASSAGGEDYGYTF. The CDR3 region has the DNA TGTGCCAGCAGCGCCGGGGGGGAGGACTATGGCTACACCTTC.

The chain combines TRBV5-4 with TRBJ2-7; 9 positions match TRBD2. The CDR3 is 16 amino acids. Germline V lookup: CDR1 SGHNT, CDR2 YYREEE (reference sequence). Losses at the gene ends were 2 bases for V and 2 bases for J; bases not matched to a gene: 8. The CDR3 sequence: CASSFFGAGGTYEQYF. Written as DNA, the CDR3 is TGTGCCAGCAGCTTCTTCGGAGCGGGGGGTACCTACGAGCAGTACTTC.

V and J are TRBV25-1 and TRBJ2-1, with 9 bases that match TRBD2. The trim removed 3 bases at V and 5 bases at J, leaving 2 bases unmatched. Germline CDR1 is MGHDK and CDR2 is SYGVNS. The CDR3 totals 14 residues. CDR3 in amino acids: CASSDIAGDNEQFF. The DNA of the CDR3 is TGTGCCAGCAGTGACATAGCGGGAGACAATGAGCAGTTCTTC. Supplemented by reference TRBV25-1 and TRBJ2-1, the full variable domain reads EADIYQTPRYLVIGTGKKITLECSQTMGHDKMYWYQQDPGMELHLIHYSYGVNSTEKGDLSSESTVSRIRTEHFPLTLESARPSHTSQYLCASSDIAGDNEQFFGPGTRLTVL.

The rearrangement joins TRBV25-1 to TRBJ1-6; D may be TRBD1 (5 bases). V lost 5 bases, J lost 11 bases, and 19 bases lay in between. The CDR3 has 15 residues. Germline V CDR1 and CDR2: MGHDK, SYGVNS. The CDR3 coding sequence is TGTGCCAGCAGTCCTTTGGGGGAAGGGTTGGCACCCCTCCACTTT. This codes for CASSPLGEGLAPLHF.

CDR3 DNA: TGTGCCAGTAGTCTTAAGCTAGCATGGAATGAGCAGTTCTTC. Its translation: CASSLKLAWNEQFF. V is TRBV19 and J is TRBJ2-1; D might be TRBD2 (5 bases). In germline, CDR1 is LNHDA, CDR2 SQIVND (reference sequence). V lost 5 bases to trimming and J lost 7 bases, with 15 bases between them. The CDR3 loop spans 14 amino acids.

The J gene is TRBJ1-5, the V gene TRBV6-1; D perhaps matches TRBD1 (6 bases). Per the germline V gene, CDR1 is MNHNS and CDR2 is SASEGT. V was pared by 1 base and J by 3 bases, with 10 bases between. The CDR3 is 15 residues long. The CDR3 DNA reads as TGTGCCAGCAGTGAAGGGGGGGCGGACAATCAGCCCCAGCATTTT. This codes for CASSEGGADNQPQHF.

V usage is TRBV13 and J usage is TRBJ1-2; the D is unclear. Per the germline V gene, CDR1 is PRHDT and CDR2 is FYEKMQ (reference sequence). The CDR3 length is 12 residues. Trimming shortened V by 3 bases and J by 6 bases, and 8 bases separated the two germline ends. The CDR3 DNA reads TGTGCCAGCAGCTTTAGAGGGCATGGCTACACCTTC. It specifies CASSFRGHGYTF.

The rearrangement uses TRBV3-1 (or the pseudogene TRBV3-2) and TRBJ1-5, with 7 positions matching TRBD1. The junction had 7 bases not matched to a gene; V was cut back by 5 bases and J by 6 bases. Germline-derived CDR1 and CDR2 are LGHDT and YNNKEL (reference sequence). The length of the CDR3 is 14 residues. In DNA, the CDR3 is TGTGCCAGCAGCTCCGGGACAGAAACTCAGCCCCAGCATTTT. Translated, it gives CASSSGTETQPQHF.

This chain connects TRBV19 to TRBJ1-3; D unclear. Germline loops: CDR1 LNHDA, CDR2 SQIVND (reference sequence). The V gene lost 5 bases and the J gene lost 5 bases, with 22 bases spanning the gap. The CDR3 contains 17 residues. CDR3 coding DNA: TGTGCCAGTAGTGTCAGATATTCAGGCGTTGAAAGAAACACCATATATTTT. Protein product: CASSVRYSGVERNTIYF.